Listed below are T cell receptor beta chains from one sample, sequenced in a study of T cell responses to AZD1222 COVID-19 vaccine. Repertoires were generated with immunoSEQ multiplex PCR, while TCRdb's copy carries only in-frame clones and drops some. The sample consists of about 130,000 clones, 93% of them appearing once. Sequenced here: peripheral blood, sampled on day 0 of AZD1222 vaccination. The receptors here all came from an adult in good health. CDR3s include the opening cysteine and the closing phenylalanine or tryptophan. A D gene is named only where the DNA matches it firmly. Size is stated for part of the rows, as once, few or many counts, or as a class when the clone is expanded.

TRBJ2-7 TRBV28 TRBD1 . TGTGCCAGCAGTTCCCCGGGACAGGGCTCCTACGAGCAGTACTTC CASSSPGQGSYEQYF
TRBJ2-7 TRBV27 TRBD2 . TGTGCCAGCAGTGCAGGGACTAGCGGTAGCTCCTACGAGCAGTACTTC CASSAGTSGSSYEQYF
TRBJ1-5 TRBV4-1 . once TGCGCCAGCAGCCAAGATCGTATGGGGCTGCGCAATCAGCCCCAGCATTTT CASSQDRMGLRNQPQHF
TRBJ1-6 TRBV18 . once TGTGCCAGCTCACTGAGCCCCACTAATTCACCCCTCCACTTT CASSLSPTNSPLHF
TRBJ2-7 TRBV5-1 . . TGCGCCAGCAGCCCTTCCGGGACTGGTTCCTACGAGCAGTACTTC CASSPSGTGSYEQYF
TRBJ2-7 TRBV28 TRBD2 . TGTGCCAGCAGGTCTCCGGGGGGACCAACCTACGAGCAGTACTTC CASRSPGGPTYEQYF
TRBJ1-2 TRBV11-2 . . TGTGCCAGCAGCTTAGAGGGTAACTATGGCTACACCTTC CASSLEGNYGYTF
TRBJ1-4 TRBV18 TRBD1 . TGTGCCAGCTCACCTAGGACAGGGGATGAAAAACTGTTTTTT CASSPRTGDEKLFF
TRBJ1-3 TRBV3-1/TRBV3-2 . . TGTGCCAGCAGCCAAGGAAGGGCCTCTGGAAACACCATATATTTT CASSQGRASGNTIYF
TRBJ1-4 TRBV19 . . TGTGCCAGTAGTATCCAGGGTGTTGAAAAACTGTTTTTT CASSIQGVEKLFF
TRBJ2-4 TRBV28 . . TGTGCCAGCAGCCTTTCTAGTTTAGCCAAAAACATTCAGTACTTC CASSLSSLAKNIQYF
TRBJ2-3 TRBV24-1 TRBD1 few TGTGCCACCAGTGATTTAAGGGACAGGGGAGATACGCAGTATTTT CATSDLRDRGDTQYF
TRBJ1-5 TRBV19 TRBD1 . TGTGCCAGTAGTACCCTGGACAGGGAGAATCAGCCCCAGCATTTT CASSTLDRENQPQHF
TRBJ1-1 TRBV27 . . TGTGCCAGCAGTGCCCCGGGCCGGCGGGGCACTGAAGCTTTCTTT CASSAPGRRGTEAFF
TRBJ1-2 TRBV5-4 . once TGTGCCAGCAGCTTGGGAGGGGAGAGGGGCTACACCTTC CASSLGGERGYTF
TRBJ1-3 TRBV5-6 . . TGTGCCAGCAGCGTCTCTGGAAACACCATATATTTT CASSVSGNTIYF
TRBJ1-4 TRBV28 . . TGTGCCAGCAGTTTAAGCGGGGCCTCAACTAATGAAAAACTGTTTTTT CASSLSGASTNEKLFF
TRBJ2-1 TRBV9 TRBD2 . TGTGCCAGCAGCGACACTAGCGGATCCTACAATGAGCAGTTCTTC CASSDTSGSYNEQFF
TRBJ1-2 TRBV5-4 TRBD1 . TGTGCCAGCAGCTTGGTGGGGACAGGGTCGGTCGGCTACACCTTC CASSLVGTGSVGYTF
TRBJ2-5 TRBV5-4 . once TGTGCCAGCAGCTCGCCGGGGCCTATCCAAGAGACCCAGTACTTC CASSSPGPIQETQYF
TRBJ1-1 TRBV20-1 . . TGCAGTGCTAGTCGGGTGAACACTGAAGCTTTCTTT CSASRVNTEAFF
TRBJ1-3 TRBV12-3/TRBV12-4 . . TGTGCCAGCACCATGCTTGGGAACACCATATATTTT CASTMLGNTIYF
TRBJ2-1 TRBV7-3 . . TGTGCCAGCAGCTTACTAGCCAACTACAATGAGCAGTTCTTC CASSLLANYNEQFF
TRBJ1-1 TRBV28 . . TGTGCCAGCAGTTCCCACGGTTGGAACACTGAAGCTTTCTTT CASSSHGWNTEAFF
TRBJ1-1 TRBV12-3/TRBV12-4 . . TGTGCCAGCGCATCAGGGTCCAATGAAGCTTTCTTT CASASGSNEAFF
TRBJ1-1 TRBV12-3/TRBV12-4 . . TGTGCCAGCAGTTTTCGGGGAGGCACTGAAGCTTTCTTT CASSFRGGTEAFF
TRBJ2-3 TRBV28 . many TGTGCCAGCAGTCTGACCCCTTATACGCAGTATTTT CASSLTPYTQYF
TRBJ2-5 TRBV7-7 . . TGTGCCAGCAGCGGTCCCCAGGGGACCCAGTACTTC CASSGPQGTQYF
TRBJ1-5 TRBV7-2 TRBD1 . TGTGCCAGCAGCAAAGACAGGGGATCGGGCAATCAGCCCCAGCATTTT CASSKDRGSGNQPQHF
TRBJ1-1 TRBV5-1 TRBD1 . TGCGCCAGCAGCTCTGGACAGGGCTGGGACACTGAAGCTTTCTTT CASSSGQGWDTEAFF
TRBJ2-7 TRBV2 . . TGTGCCAGCAGTGACCAGGGTCTCTACGAGCAGTACTTC CASSDQGLYEQYF
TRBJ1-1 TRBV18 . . TGTGCCAGCTCATGGCAGGCCAACACTGAAGCTTTCTTT CASSWQANTEAFF
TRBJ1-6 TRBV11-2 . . TGTGCCAGCAGCACCCTTAGCTCGGGTATTTCACCCCTCCACTTT CASSTLSSGISPLHF
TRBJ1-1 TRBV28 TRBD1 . TGTGCCAGCAGTTCCCTGACAGGGGGGGGGACTGAAGCTTTCTTT CASSSLTGGGTEAFF
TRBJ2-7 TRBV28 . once TGTGCCAGCAGCGAGGGGCAGGCCTACGAGCAGTACTTC CASSEGQAYEQYF
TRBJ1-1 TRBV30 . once TGTGCCTGGAAAGGAAGCATTAACACTGAAGCTTTCTTT CAWKGSINTEAFF
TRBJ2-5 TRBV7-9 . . TGTGCCAGCAGCTCCGGGGAGACCCAGTACTTC CASSSGETQYF
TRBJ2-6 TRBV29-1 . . TGCAGCGTAAGCTTCTCTGGGGCCAACGTCCTGACTTTC CSVSFSGANVLTF
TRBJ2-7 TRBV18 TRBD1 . TGTGCCAGCTCACGGGACAGGTCCTCCTACGAGCAGTACTTC CASSRDRSSYEQYF